Each of the 26 T cell receptor beta chains below was sequenced from the same sample in a study of CD8 T cells in ankylosing spondylitis (dated by TCRdb to about 2017). Libraries came from 5' RACE. Data came from an Illumina HiSeq 2500. In TCRdb, the public reads were trimmed at Q25 with fastp and aligned with MiXCR, with productive beta chains retained. A single entry per CDR3 protein holds the most common genes and DNA from its merged rows. For this sample the table gives about 310,000 distinct CDR3 sequences, of which about a fifth were detected only once. The top ten clonotypes cover about 3.5% of the sample. The source material was blood, either unsorted or a sorted T cell fraction (not recorded which). Every receptor here comes from a female donor with ankylosing spondylitis or in good health (not recorded which).

This clonotype has just a few counts. The rearrangement links TRBV12-3 or TRBV12-4 to TRBJ2-5; 10 nucleotides match TRBD2. Trimming took 2 bases from V and 4 from J; bases not matched to a gene: 16. The CDR3 contains 19 residues. The CDR3 reads CASSLRPAASGRSGETQYF. The CDR3 DNA is TGTGCCAGCAGTTTAAGGCCTGCGGCTAGCGGGAGATCAGGAGAGACCCAGTACTTC.

This clonotype was recorded a few times. The genes are TRBV28 and TRBJ2-4; no clear D. The V and J ends lost 11 bases and 6 bases respectively, with 11 bases between them. This CDR3 region has 11 residues. Germline assignment: CDR1 MDHEN and CDR2 SYDVKM. The CDR3 coding sequence is TGTGCCCGACATGGTGGAAACATTCAGTACTTC. Translating it yields CARHGGNIQYF. The variable domain in full, with the rest retrieved from reference TRBV28 and TRBJ2-4, is DVKVTQSSRYLVKRTGEKVFLECVQDMDHENMFWYRQDPGLGLRLIYFSYDVKMKEKGDIPEGYSVSREKKERFSLILESASTNQTSMYLCARHGGNIQYFGAGTRLSVL.

This clonotype was found once. J is TRBJ2-1 and V is TRBV12-5; 7 bases map to TRBD2. V lost 0 bases and J lost 9; bases outside the gene matches: 11. CDR3 length equals 16 residues. Germline CDR1 and CDR2: LGHNT and FRNRAP. The chain's CDR3 is CASGLVRESVGGEQFF. CDR3 sequence (DNA): TGTGCTAGTGGTTTGGTGCGGGAGAGCGTGGGGGGTGAGCAGTTCTTC. The whole variable domain, remainder taken from reference TRBV12-5 and TRBJ2-1, is DARVTQTPRHKVTEMGQEVTMRCQPILGHNTVFWYRQTMMQGLELLAYFRNRAPLDDSGMPKDRFSAEMPDATLATLKIQPSEPRDSAVYFCASGLVRESVGGEQFFGPGTRLTVL.

This clonotype has just a few counts. The chain joins TRBV10-3 to TRBJ2-3; 10 bases are a match to TRBD2. V lost 5 bases, J lost 0 bases, and 8 bases stayed unmatched. The CDR3 is 17 amino acids. From germline, CDR1 is ENHRY and CDR2 SYGVKD. The CDR3 coding sequence is TGTGCCATCAGTTCATCTGCTAGCGGGAGTAGCACAGATACGCAGTATTTT. Residues: CAISSSASGSSTDTQYF.

This clonotype was detected a few times. V is TRBV5-6 and J is TRBJ2-7; no clear D gene. V lost 3 bases to trimming and J lost 2 bases, with 6 bases between them. This CDR3 spans 12 amino acids. Germline assignment: CDR1 SGHDT and CDR2 YYEEEE. The CDR3: CASSSVPYEQYF. CDR3 in DNA: TGTGCCAGCAGCTCCGTCCCCTACGAGCAGTACTTC.

The rearrangement links TRBV20-1 to TRBJ2-1; a possible D gene is TRBD2 (6 bases). Germline CDR1 is DFQATT and CDR2 is SNEGSKA (reference sequence). V was trimmed by 3 bases and J by 10 bases, leaving 10 bases between them. This CDR3 contains 11 residues. This chain's CDR3 is CSASRAGEQFF. As DNA, the CDR3 is TGCAGTGCTAGTAGGGCGGGAGAGCAGTTCTTC.

The DNA of the CDR3 is TGTGCCAGCAGCCCCACTAGCGGGAGTCGAACCGGGGAGCTGTTTTTT. It codes for CASSPTSGSRTGELFF. The chain links TRBV5-6 to TRBJ2-2; 11 nucleotides align to TRBD2. The CDR3 loop spans 16 amino acids. Looked up from germline, CDR1 is SGHDT and CDR2 is YYEEEE. Trimming cost V 4 bases and J 5 bases; bases outside gene matches: 7.

This clonotype was seen a handful of times. The chain recombines TRBV6-1 with TRBJ1-6, with D hard to call. Deletions cut 5 bases from V and 2 bases from J, with 7 bases between. The CDR3 is 14 amino acids. Germline V CDR1 and CDR2: MNHNS, SASEGT. Here the CDR3 reads CASSPRTYNSPLHF. The DNA of the CDR3 is TGTGCCAGCAGTCCGCGAACCTATAATTCACCCCTCCACTTT.

This clonotype was seen a few times. The J gene is TRBJ2-4, the V gene TRBV11-2, with TRBD1 matching 12 bases. Germline CDR1 reads SGHAT; CDR2 reads FQNNGV. The trim removed 3 bases at V and 0 bases at J, leaving 6 bases unmatched. This CDR3 is built from 18 residues. CDR3 DNA: TGTGCCAGCAGCTTCGGGACAGGGGGCAGAATAGCCAAAAACATTCAGTACTTC. Translating gives CASSFGTGGRIAKNIQYF.

The rearrangement links TRBV10-2 to TRBJ2-3; TRBD1 or TRBD2 may be the D gene (5 bases each). Between the trimmed V and J ends, which lost 0 bases and 0 bases, there was a span of 10 bases. The CDR3 is 16 residues long. Germline CDR1 is WSHSY and CDR2 is SAAADI. In DNA, the CDR3 is TGCGCCAGCAGTGAGTCGGGACGCGGGAGCACAGATACGCAGTATTTT. It translates to CASSESGRGSTDTQYF.

This clonotype was seen repeatedly, ten times or more. Written as DNA, the CDR3 is TGTGCCACGCTCCTCGGGACAGGGGGCGTTTACAATGAGCAGTTCTTC. This gives the protein CATLLGTGGVYNEQFF. The genes are TRBV6-1 and TRBJ2-1; TRBD1 aligns across 12 bases. V lost 10 bases and J lost 4; bases outside the gene matches: 11. CDR3 size: 16 residues. Germline V gives CDR1 MNHNS, CDR2 SASEGT.

This clonotype was seen only a few times. This chain uses TRBV24-1 with TRBJ1-5; possibly TRBD1 for D (5 bases). The V end lost 9 bases, the J end lost 5 bases, and 16 bases lay between the germline ends. The germline V gene has CDR1 KGHDR and CDR2 SFDVKD. This CDR3 has 14 residues. As DNA, the CDR3 is TGTGCCACCGGGGCAGGAAGTGTGGATCAGCCCCAGCATTTT. Its translation: CATGAGSVDQPQHF.

The chain combines TRBV20-1 with TRBJ2-5, with 13 bases that match TRBD2. V shed 6 bases, J shed 6 bases, and the junction held 19 bases outside the gene matches. The CDR3 length is 18 residues. CDR1 DFQATT and CDR2 SNEGSKA come from the germline V gene (reference sequence). CDR3 nucleotides: TGCAGTGCGCGACCTTTCATTGTGGGGACTAGCGGGATTAAGACCCAGTACTTC. It encodes CSARPFIVGTSGIKTQYF.

Ten or more counts support this clonotype. This chain links TRBV6-2 or TRBV6-3 with TRBJ2-2; D ambiguous. Per germline, CDR1 MNHEY and CDR2 SVGEGT. This CDR3 region has 13 residues. Trimming pared 4 bases from V and 2 bases from J, leaving 5 bases between. For the CDR3, the DNA is TGTGCCAGCAGTTTGACTAACACCGGGGAGCTGTTTTTT. Its translation: CASSLTNTGELFF.

The rearrangement uses TRBV12-3 or TRBV12-4 and TRBJ2-1; D is perhaps TRBD2 (5 bases). CDR3 length: 12 residues. The ends were cut back, 8 bases at V and 8 bases at J, with 13 bases in the middle. CDR3 nucleotides: TGTGCCAGCCGCCGGGCCGGGGATGAGCAGTTCTTC. Translating it yields CASRRAGDEQFF.

This clonotype was detected a few times. The chain carries TRBV27 and TRBJ2-1; possibly TRBD2 for D (5 bases). The CDR3 sequence is 16 residues long. Germline assignment: CDR1 MNHEY and CDR2 SMNVEV (reference sequence). Trimming left V 3 bases short and J 5 bases short, with 17 bases between. The CDR3 reads CASSLPRGAANNEQFF. Here the CDR3 DNA reads TGTGCCAGCAGTTTGCCCCGGGGAGCGGCCAACAATGAGCAGTTCTTC.

This clonotype is judged medium-sized. The rearrangement uses TRBV12-3 or TRBV12-4 and TRBJ1-5, with a possible D match to TRBD1 (5 bases). Trimming removed 2 bases at V and 4 bases at J, with 9 bases between. This CDR3 has 14 amino acids. The CDR3 region has the DNA TGTGCCAGCAGTTTACAGGGAGGGAATCAGCCCCAGCATTTT. This codes for CASSLQGGNQPQHF.

This clonotype was counted between two and nine times. CDR3 protein: CASSLALAGGWHEQFF. DNA of the CDR3: TGTGCCAGCAGTTTAGCGCTAGCGGGAGGGTGGCATGAGCAGTTCTTC. The V gene is TRBV12-3 or TRBV12-4, the J gene TRBJ2-1; 12 positions agree with TRBD2. Trimming at V came to 0 bases and at J to 8 bases, leaving 5 bases not matched to a gene. This CDR3 has 16 residues.

There are a few counts of this clonotype. This chain joins TRBV20-1 and TRBJ1-1, with D hard to call. Germline CDR1 and CDR2: DFQATT and SNEGSKA (reference sequence). V was pared by 4 bases and J by 5 bases, with 8 bases between. This CDR3 spans 11 amino acids. The CDR3 region has the DNA TGCAGTGCTATCCCCGGGACTGAAGCTTTCTTT. As protein: CSAIPGTEAFF.

The chain is built from TRBV20-1 and TRBJ2-3, with D unclear. With 3 bases removed from V and 11 bases from J, the gap between germline ends came to 21 bases. Germline CDR1 DFQATT, CDR2 SNEGSKA (reference sequence). This CDR3 region has 14 residues. CDR3 residues: CSASPQIRIIKQYF. CDR3 DNA sequence: TGCAGTGCTAGCCCCCAGATTCGGATCATCAAGCAGTATTTT.

The chain joins TRBV20-1 to TRBJ1-1, with TRBD1 as a possible D gene (5 bases). V was cut by 8 bases and J by 7 bases, with 23 bases left in between. CDR3 length: 14 residues. Germline CDR1 reads DFQATT; CDR2 reads SNEGSKA (reference sequence). The CDR3 loop is CSPFGGTVAREAFF. CDR3 nucleotides: TGCAGTCCTTTCGGCGGGACGGTTGCCCGTGAAGCTTTCTTT.

The chain couples TRBV30 to TRBJ1-1, with a possible D match to TRBD1 (5 bases). Per the germline V gene, CDR1 is GTSNPN and CDR2 is SVGIG (reference sequence). The CDR3 consists of 14 residues. Trimming removed 3 bases at V and 1 base at J, with 12 bases between. This chain's CDR3 is CAWSRSGRNTEAFF. In DNA form, the CDR3 reads TGTGCCTGGAGCCGGTCGGGGCGGAACACTGAAGCTTTCTTT.

At least ten counts were recorded for this clonotype. V is TRBV29-1 and J is TRBJ2-3; TRBD2 might be the D (6 bases). V gave up 3 bases and J gave up 4 bases, with 11 bases separating them. CDR1 and CDR2 (germline): SQVTM, ANQGSEA. CDR3 length: 13 amino acids. CDR3 region: CSVETSGSDTQYF. In DNA form, the CDR3 reads TGCAGCGTTGAGACTAGTGGCTCAGATACGCAGTATTTT.

In its sample, this clonotype was seen many times. This rearrangement joins TRBV29-1 to TRBJ2-6; D remains unclear. Trimming cost V 5 bases and J 1 base, with 6 bases left between them. CDR1 and CDR2 from the germline V gene are SQVTM and ANQGSEA. This CDR3 is 13 amino acids long. CDR3 residues: CSVRGSGANVLTF. As DNA, the CDR3 is TGCAGCGTTAGAGGATCTGGGGCCAACGTCCTGACTTTC.

This clonotype was counted at least ten times. The rearrangement uses TRBV4-3 and TRBJ2-3; D perhaps matches TRBD2 (5 bases). Looked up from germline, CDR1 is LGHNA and CDR2 is YSLEER. The CDR3 covers 16 residues. V was trimmed by 3 bases and J by 0 bases, leaving 13 bases between them. The CDR3 spells CASSQAAVASTDTQYF. Written as DNA, the CDR3 is TGCGCCAGCAGCCAGGCAGCGGTTGCTAGCACAGATACGCAGTATTTT.

The rearrangement uses TRBV11-2 and TRBJ2-1; TRBD2 matches 9 bases. V was pared by 0 bases and J by 6 bases, with 6 bases of the junction left unmatched. Germline-derived CDR1 and CDR2 are SGHAT and FQNNGV. This CDR3 has 16 residues. The CDR3: CASSLDRAGGINEQFF. CDR3 DNA: TGTGCCAGCAGCTTAGATCGAGCGGGAGGTATCAATGAGCAGTTCTTC.